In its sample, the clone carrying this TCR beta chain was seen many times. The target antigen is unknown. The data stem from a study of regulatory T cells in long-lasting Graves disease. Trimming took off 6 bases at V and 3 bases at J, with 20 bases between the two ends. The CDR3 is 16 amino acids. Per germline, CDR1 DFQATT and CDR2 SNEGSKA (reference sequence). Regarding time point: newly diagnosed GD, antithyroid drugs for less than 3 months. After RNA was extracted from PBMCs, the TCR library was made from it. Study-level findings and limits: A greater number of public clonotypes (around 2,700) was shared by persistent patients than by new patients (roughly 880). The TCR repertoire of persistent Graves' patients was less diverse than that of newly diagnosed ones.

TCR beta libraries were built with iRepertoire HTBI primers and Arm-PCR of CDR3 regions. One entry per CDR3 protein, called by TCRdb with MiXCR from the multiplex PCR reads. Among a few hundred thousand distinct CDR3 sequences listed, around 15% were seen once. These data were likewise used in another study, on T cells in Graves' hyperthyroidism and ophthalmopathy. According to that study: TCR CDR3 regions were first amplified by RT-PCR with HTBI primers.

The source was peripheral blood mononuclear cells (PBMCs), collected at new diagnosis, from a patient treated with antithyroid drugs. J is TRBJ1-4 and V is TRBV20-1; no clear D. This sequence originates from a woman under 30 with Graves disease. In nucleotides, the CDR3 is TGCAGTGCCGAGACACCGTACACAATGTCTAATGAAAAACTGTTTTTT. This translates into CSAETPYTMSNEKLFF.